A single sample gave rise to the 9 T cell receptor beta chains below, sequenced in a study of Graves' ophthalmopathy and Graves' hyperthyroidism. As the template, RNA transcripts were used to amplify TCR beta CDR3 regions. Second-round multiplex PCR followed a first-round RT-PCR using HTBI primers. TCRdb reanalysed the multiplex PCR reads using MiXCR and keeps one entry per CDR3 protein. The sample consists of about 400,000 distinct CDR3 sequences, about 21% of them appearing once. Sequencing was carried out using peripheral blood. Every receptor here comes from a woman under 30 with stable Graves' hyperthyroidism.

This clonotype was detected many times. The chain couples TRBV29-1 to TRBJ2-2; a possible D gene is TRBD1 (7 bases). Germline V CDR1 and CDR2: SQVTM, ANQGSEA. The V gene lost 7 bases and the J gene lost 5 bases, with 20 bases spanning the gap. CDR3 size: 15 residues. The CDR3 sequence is CSAEVRGTSTGELFF. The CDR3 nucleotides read TGCAGCGCCGAGGTCAGGGGGACTTCAACCGGGGAGCTGTTTTTT.

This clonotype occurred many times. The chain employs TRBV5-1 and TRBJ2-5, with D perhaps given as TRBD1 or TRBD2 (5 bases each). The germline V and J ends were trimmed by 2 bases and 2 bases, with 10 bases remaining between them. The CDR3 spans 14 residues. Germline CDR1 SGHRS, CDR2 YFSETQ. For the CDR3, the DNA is TGCGCCAGCAGCTTCGGGACGGTACAAGAGACCCAGTACTTC. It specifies CASSFGTVQETQYF.

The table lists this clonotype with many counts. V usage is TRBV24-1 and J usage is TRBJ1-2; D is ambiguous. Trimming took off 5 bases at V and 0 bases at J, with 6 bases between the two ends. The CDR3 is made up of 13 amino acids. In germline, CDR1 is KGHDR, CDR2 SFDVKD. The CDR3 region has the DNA TGTGCCACCAGTGGTTCAGCTAACTATGGCTACACCTTC. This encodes CATSGSANYGYTF.

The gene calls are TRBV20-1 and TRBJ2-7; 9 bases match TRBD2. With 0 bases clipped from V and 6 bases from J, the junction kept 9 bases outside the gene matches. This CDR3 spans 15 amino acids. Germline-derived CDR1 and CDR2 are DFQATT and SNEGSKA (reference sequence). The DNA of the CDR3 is TGCAGTGCTAGAGATCTTGCTAGCGGGATCGGCGAGCAGTACTTC. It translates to CSARDLASGIGEQYF.

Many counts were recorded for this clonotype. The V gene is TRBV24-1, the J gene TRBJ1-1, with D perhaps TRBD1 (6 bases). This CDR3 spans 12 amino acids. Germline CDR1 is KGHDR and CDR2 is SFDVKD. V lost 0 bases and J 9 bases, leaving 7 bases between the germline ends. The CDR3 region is CATSDLQGKAFF. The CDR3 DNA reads TGTGCCACCAGTGATTTGCAGGGGAAAGCTTTCTTT.

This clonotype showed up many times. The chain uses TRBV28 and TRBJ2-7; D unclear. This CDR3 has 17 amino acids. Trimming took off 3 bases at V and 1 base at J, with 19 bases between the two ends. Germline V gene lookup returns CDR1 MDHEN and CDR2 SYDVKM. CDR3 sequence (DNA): TGTGCCAGCAGTTTCCGCAACCCTTCACGAGGATCCTACGAGCAGTACTTC. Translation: CASSFRNPSRGSYEQYF.

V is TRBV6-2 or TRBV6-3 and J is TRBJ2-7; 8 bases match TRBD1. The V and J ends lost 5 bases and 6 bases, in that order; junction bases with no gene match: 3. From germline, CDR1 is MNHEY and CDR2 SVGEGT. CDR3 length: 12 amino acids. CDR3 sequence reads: CASSKDRAEQYF. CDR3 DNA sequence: TGTGCCAGCAGTAAGGACAGGGCCGAGCAGTACTTC.

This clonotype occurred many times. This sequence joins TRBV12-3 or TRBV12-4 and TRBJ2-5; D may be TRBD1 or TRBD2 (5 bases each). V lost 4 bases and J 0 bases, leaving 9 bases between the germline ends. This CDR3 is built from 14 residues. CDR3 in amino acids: CASSSGRYQETQYF. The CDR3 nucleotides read TGTGCCAGCAGTTCGGGACGGTACCAAGAGACCCAGTACTTC.

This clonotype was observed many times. CDR3 residues: CSARDIRGGQPQHF. The CDR3 DNA sequence: TGCAGTGCTAGAGATATTAGGGGAGGACAGCCCCAGCATTTT. The V call is TRBV20-1, the J call TRBJ1-5, with D possibly being TRBD1 (5 bases). CDR1 DFQATT and CDR2 SNEGSKA come from the germline V gene (reference sequence). This CDR3 comprises 14 residues. V shed 0 bases and J shed 7 bases, with 13 bases lying between them.